Below, 9 T cell receptor beta chains from the same sample are listed, as sequenced in a study of a mutant IDH1 vaccine in newly diagnosed glioma (dated by TCRdb to 2020 to 2022). Libraries were constructed by the immunoSEQ multiplex PCR assay. TCRdb re-hosts the immuneACCESS table, in-frame sequences only. Its copies lack some clones; in the studies checked, an unresolved V gene accounts for under half of them, and the cause for the rest is not known. The sample table holds approximately 92,000 clones, of which 80% were seen once. The ten largest clonotypes hold 6.5% to 9.5% of the sample. Reading the label with the study, this specimen's time point is: baseline, week 1 (first vaccination visit). The sample's treatment or condition label, in plain terms: pre-vaccination baseline after standard-of-care therapy. The sample was PBMCs, taken from a glioma patient treated with radiotherapy, temozolomide or both. Receptor source: a man in his forties with glioma.

This clone was observed once. The gene calls are TRBV5-1 and TRBJ1-1, with 8 bases lining up with TRBD1. Germline CDR1 reads SGHRS; CDR2 reads YFSETQ. This CDR3 comprises 15 residues. Trimming cost V 3 bases and J 2 bases; bases outside gene matches: 6. The CDR3: CASSSLTGANTEAFF. In DNA form, the CDR3 reads TGCGCCAGCAGCTCGCTGACAGGGGCAAACACTGAAGCTTTCTTT.

This clone showed up just a few times. The chain joins TRBV27 to TRBJ1-6; maybe TRBD1 (5 bases). The CDR3 totals 13 residues. Trimming shortened V by 3 bases and J by 14 bases, and 14 bases separated the two germline ends. CDR1 MNHEY and CDR2 SMNVEV come from the germline V gene (reference sequence). CDR3 loop: CASSFSRVAALHF. The CDR3, as DNA: TGTGCCAGCAGTTTCTCCAGGGTTGCGGCCCTCCACTTT.

This chain joins TRBV15 and TRBJ2-3, with D perhaps matching TRBD1 (5 bases). Germline V gives CDR1 LNHNV, CDR2 YYDKDF (reference sequence). The CDR3 consists of 13 residues. Trimming took off 1 base at V and 6 bases at J, with 8 bases between the two ends. The CDR3 here is CATSRGPGDTQYF. The CDR3 nucleotides are TGTGCCACCAGCAGAGGTCCAGGGGATACGCAGTATTTT. Using reference TRBV15 and TRBJ2-3 for the parts outside the CDR3, the full variable domain is DAMVIQNPRYQVTQFGKPVTLSCSQTLNHNVMYWYQQKSSQAPKLLFHYYDKDFNNEADTPDNFQSRRPNTSFCFLDIRSPGLGDTAMYLCATSRGPGDTQYFGPGTRLTVL.

This chain connects TRBV27 to TRBJ2-3; D is ambiguous. In germline, CDR1 is MNHEY, CDR2 SMNVEV (reference sequence). The CDR3 consists of 14 residues. V lost 3 bases to trimming and J lost 1 base, with 8 bases between them. The CDR3 coding sequence is TGTGCCAGCAGTTTTAACCGGGGCACAGATACGCAGTATTTT. Its protein is CASSFNRGTDTQYF.

The chain uses TRBV12-5 and TRBJ2-7, with 7 bases aligning to TRBD1. CDR3 size: 16 residues. CDR1 and CDR2 from the germline V gene are LGHNT and FRNRAP. J gave up 2 bases and V 6 bases, and 13 bases lay outside the gene matches. CDR3 loop: CASGHSGQVPTYEQYF. The CDR3 DNA is TGTGCTAGTGGCCACTCCGGACAGGTTCCAACCTACGAGCAGTACTTC.

This clone occurred a few times. The CDR3 protein is CASSLTDRVEEKLFF. CDR3 coding DNA: TGCGCCAGCAGCTTGACGGACAGGGTGGAGGAAAAACTGTTTTTT. V is TRBV5-1 and J is TRBJ1-4, with 8 bases that match TRBD1. This CDR3 has 15 residues. Losses at the gene ends were 1 base for V and 8 bases for J; bases not matched to a gene: 7. CDR1 is SGHRS and CDR2 is YFSETQ in the germline V gene.

The chain links TRBV2 to TRBJ2-7; 11 nucleotides match TRBD2. Germline V CDR1 and CDR2: SNHLY, FYNNEI. The CDR3 runs to 15 residues. J lost 1 base, V lost 7 bases, and 6 bases had no gene match. CDR3 DNA: TGTGCCAGCAACGCTGGGACTAGCGGTTCCTACGAGCAGTACTTC. Its translation is CASNAGTSGSYEQYF.

This chain links TRBV19 with TRBJ1-2, with 9 bases that match TRBD1. J gave up 5 bases and V 6 bases, and 13 bases lay outside the gene matches. The CDR3 totals 16 residues. The germline CDR1 and CDR2 sequences are LNHDA and SQIVND (reference sequence). The CDR3 nucleotides are TGTGCCAGTAGAAACTCCGGGACAGGGACAGGGTATGGCTACACCTTC. Amino acids: CASRNSGTGTGYGYTF.

The rearrangement joins TRBV29-1 to TRBJ1-2; 10 nucleotides align to TRBD1. Trimming removed 6 bases from V and 8 bases from J; junction bases left unmatched: 6. Germline V gives CDR1 SQVTM, CDR2 ANQGSEA. The CDR3 spans 12 residues. The CDR3 DNA reads as TGCAGCGTGGGACAGGGGCAAGGAGGCTACACCTTC. Protein sequence: CSVGQGQGGYTF. Full variable domain (rest looked up from reference TRBV29-1 and TRBJ1-2): SAVISQKPSRDICQRGTSLTIQCQVDSQVTMMFWYRQQPGQSLTLIATANQGSEATYESGFVIDKFPISRPNLTFSTLTVSNMSPEDSSIYLCSVGQGQGGYTFGSGTRLTVV.